This T cell receptor (beta chain) was found in a study of CD8 T cells in ankylosing spondylitis. This clonotype occurred a few times. Antigen unknown. Quantitative 5'-RACE with molecular barcodes generated TCR beta libraries. From the 5' RACE reads, TCRdb called clonotypes with MiXCR, one entry per CDR3 protein. The sample lists about 420,000 distinct CDR3 sequences; 20% to 25% were seen once. Study-wide findings and caveats: For ankylosing spondylitis blood, a TCR beta motif of under 10 highly homologous variants appeared characteristic. Researchers reportedly found disease-linked clones significantly enriched in matched ankylosing spondylitis synovial fluid.

Germline V gene sequence: CDR1 MNHNS, CDR2 SASEGT. Trimming shortened V by 6 bases and J by 10 bases, and 19 bases separated the two germline ends. This CDR3 comprises 14 residues. This rearrangement joins TRBV6-1 to TRBJ2-1; D perhaps matches TRBD2 (5 bases). The receptor's source is a male donor with ankylosing spondylitis. What was sequenced was blood, either unsorted or a sorted T cell fraction (not recorded which). The CDR3, as DNA: TGTGCCAGCAGATCTAGCAGCTTGGCCAGCGAGCAGTTCTTC. This gives the protein CASRSSSLASEQFF.